Listed here is a single T cell receptor (beta chain). Its antigen is not identified. Donors came from a validation cohort of some 110 subjects, distinct from the first 666-subject cohort. Produced via immunoSEQ multiplex PCR; TCRdb's table is partial and in-frame only. In the table there are 240,000 or so clones, approximately 84% of which are singletons. These data originate in a study of cytomegalovirus exposure and HLA in healthy donors. Study overall: The 90 to 150 validation repertoires and the roughly 690 first-cohort repertoires shared a platform, a later analysis reported. Whole-study results and caveats: The study recorded over 150 TCR beta chains that were cytomegalovirus-associated. As was reported, the classifier diagnosed cytomegalovirus status with high specificity and sensitivity.

The junction had 9 bases not matched to a gene; V was cut back by 6 bases and J by 6 bases. This CDR3 is built from 14 residues. The germline V gene has CDR1 MGHRA and CDR2 YSYEKL. V usage is TRBV4-1 and J usage is TRBJ1-2, with 8 nucleotides matching TRBD1. Sequencing input: PBMCs. The clonotype originates from a woman in her 30s in good health and CMV-seropositive. The CDR3 region is CASRPQGAPDGYTF. The CDR3 DNA follows: TGCGCCAGCAGGCCTCAGGGGGCGCCTGATGGCTACACCTTC.